This entry features one T cell receptor (beta chain) sequence. These data are taken from a study of T cells in Graves' hyperthyroidism and ophthalmopathy. TCR beta CDR3 region amplification was performed from RNA transcripts. HTBI primers were the set used in a first-round RT-PCR of the TCR CDR3. A single record per CDR3 protein comes from TCRdb applying MiXCR to the multiplex PCR reads. The data contain over 250,000 distinct CDR3 sequences, less than 30% of them singletons. Germline CDR1 MDHEN, CDR2 SYDVKM. V lost 2 bases and J lost 3; bases outside the gene matches: 3. This CDR3 contains 15 residues.

This clonotype originated in a man between 40 and 49 years old with Graves' hyperthyroidism that later progressed to Graves' ophthalmopathy. This rearrangement joins TRBV28 to TRBJ1-5; the match to TRBD1 covers 8 bases. The sequencing sample was made of blood. The CDR3 spells CASSLRQGNNQPQHF. The CDR3 DNA follows: TGTGCCAGCAGTTTAAGACAGGGGAACAATCAGCCCCAGCATTTT.